The text below deals with one TCR beta chain. These data originate in a study of blood T cell repertoires in COVID-19. Study background: Whether acute or convalescent, the COVID-19 samples came from the United States, Italy and Spain. The analysed material was cDNA or gDNA that came from T cells, B-cell-depleted T cells, or PBMCs.

Per the study methods: Researchers report that nucleated cell counts were estimated from reference gene primer amplification. Assay used: immunoSEQ multiplex PCR; TCRdb lists only in-frame clones, some missing. V, J and clone size are taken as reported in that table, and D and trimming were inferred from the DNA itself. The data hold some 150,000 clones, with approximately 80% observed a single time. This CDR3 region has 17 residues. Trimming removed 5 bases from V and 0 bases from J, with 14 bases in between. The germline V gene has CDR1 MNHNY and CDR2 SVGAGI (reference sequence). This chain links TRBV6-6 with TRBJ2-6, with D tentatively TRBD2 (6 bases). The TCR comes from a human donor in a cohort sampled during active COVID-19. Sequencing was performed on peripheral blood. CDR3 region: CASSPQGGYSGANVLTF. The CDR3 coding sequence is TGTGCCAGCAGTCCTCAAGGAGGGTACTCTGGGGCCAACGTCCTGACTTTC.